This entry features one TCR beta chain sequence. Its antigen is unknown. Base qualities were left out, and no much larger clone turns up one base away. The cohort was made up of approximately 670 healthy bone marrow donors. At the time of sampling, every cohort member was nominally healthy, though immune exposures that went unrecorded were likely present. The donor was CMV seropositive and belonged to the group of about 290 seropositive cohort members. A peripheral blood sample was collected from each donor, and TCR beta sequencing was performed on peripheral blood mononuclear cells. The Qiagen DNeasy Blood Extraction Kit was used to extract genomic DNA from the blood cell samples. The sample belongs to a study of cytomegalovirus exposure and HLA in healthy donors (dated by TCRdb to the late 2010s). Concerning the study at large: According to an earlier analysis of a few hundred of the donors, roughly 180 million T cells yielded 100 million or so unique TCR beta sequences and 250 to 350 Gb of sequence data. All discovery cohort repertoires had been generated using a single sequencing platform. Among 398 genotyped donors of the cohort, an average of approximately 250,000 unique TCR beta nucleotide sequences were sequenced per donor, roughly a sixth of them non-productive. A later analysis re-examined previously published TCR beta repertoires from just over 650 donors and added high-resolution HLA genotyping to investigate patterns of TCR occurrence. In a later genetic analysis, genome-wide SNP genotypes for about three fifths of the roughly 670 donors were used, and that subset was treated as a discovery cohort. Because of strong linkage in the cohort, five DR-DQ haplotypes were treated as single units for association and clustering. Both class I and class II loci were covered by HLA typing, at four-digit resolution. Alongside the repertoire data, information on donor age, sex, ethnicity and CMV serostatus was compiled. An early release that covered about 640 HLA-typed donors contained about 300 gigabases of sequencing data and some 87 million unique TCR sequences. The number of typed donors differed by locus: about 620-640 for A, B, C, DRB1 and DQB1; 500 to 550 for DQA1; approximately 600 for DPA1; and 400 to 480 for DPB1. Besides the first cohort of some 670 subjects, a separate validation cohort made up of roughly 120 different subjects was used. An earlier analysis of 500 to 750 of the donors applied high-throughput TCR beta sequencing to assess whether each TCR beta V gene segment acted as functional or pseudogenic. The aim of the study was to test whether cataloging public T cell receptors could identify signatures of past pathogen exposure. The study profiled the T cell repertoires of about 720 subjects by immunosequencing and related them to cytomegalovirus serostatus. Of the 300 to 400 genotyped donors, approximately 83% fell in the genetic ancestry cluster associated with self-reported Caucasian donors. The later analysis used no new phenotypic data to find candidate immune exposures, relying instead on TCR beta sequences and their occurrence across donors. High-throughput TCR immunosequencing, statistical association of individual TCRs with disease status, and machine learning were combined to predict cytomegalovirus infection status.

Inclusive of the bounding cysteine and phenylalanine, the CDR3 is 15 residues long. The sequence is cut down to CDR3 DNA, 45 bases in frame from base 1. Via the germline V gene (reference sequence), CDR1 is MNHEY and CDR2 SMNVEV. Compared with germline, V lacks 7 bases and J lacks 6 bases; bases without a gene match: 12. Receptor libraries were prepared by the immunoSEQ multiplex PCR assay. For the multiplex PCR, a mixture combining 60 forward primers for TCR Vbeta segments and 13 reverse primers for TCR Jbeta segments was used. Amplification of the CDR3 region of rearranged TCR beta genes was performed with a multiplex PCR assay on genomic DNA. On the Illumina HiSeq System, the amplified TCR beta libraries were sequenced as 87-base-pair reads. As for the authors' bioinformatics: A later analysis counted around 72 million unique TCR beta chains across the 666 repertoires, and some 11 million of these chains were shared by at least two donors. To remove PCR and sequencing errors, raw reads were error-corrected and collapsed into unique sequences using a nearest-neighbor algorithm that merged closely related sequences. CDR3 sequences were aligned to IMGT reference sequences to assign V, D and J gene segments. Each retained sequence needed at least a six-nucleotide match to both a V gene segment and a J gene segment. Rearrangements were classified as productive when the CDR3 lacked stop codons and remained in frame with V and J, and all other rearrangements were classified as non-productive. Following IMGT convention, CDR3 was defined as the stretch from the second conserved V-encoded cysteine up to the conserved J-encoded phenylalanine. The earlier analysis of 500 to 650 of the donors excluded any sequence lacking an unambiguous match to a single V gene segment. In an earlier analysis of a few hundred of the donors, V segments were called functional above 56.7% productive rearrangements and were called segregating when the between-donor standard deviation exceeded 5%. A statistical classification framework was developed to diagnose cytomegalovirus status using the catalog of TCR beta chain sequences. A later analysis assigned V and J genes by comparing TCR nucleotide sequences with IMGT/GENE-DB human TR gene sequences. A later analysis assigned CDR3 sequences and most-parsimonious VDJ recombination scenarios with the TCRdist pipeline. In a later analysis, every TCR beta chain was defined by the combination of its CDR3 amino acid sequence and its V-gene family, and reads without a unique V-gene family were dropped. A later analysis removed roughly 590 highly shared, low-generation-probability nucleotide sequences to deal with suspected cross-contamination and a sequencing artifact. A later analysis calculated a clonal expansion index for each public chain from normalized within-repertoire ranks of inferred template counts. In a later analysis, generation probabilities were computed with a VDJ recombination model fitted to out-of-frame rearrangements, and the resulting probabilities were checked against IGoR. In a later analysis, hypergeometric tests were used to score TCR-TCR, TCR-HLA and TCR-CMV co-occurrence, with a repertoire-size bias correction applied to TCR pairs. False discovery rates were estimated in a later analysis by permuting HLA or CMV assignments 20 times. In a later analysis, co-occurring TCRs were grouped using DBSCAN, with TCRdist sequence similarity added in when clustering inside HLA-allele-positive subsets. Repertoires with fewer than 30,000 or more than 120,000 public chains, plus five repertoires with anomalous nucleotide sharing, were excluded from co-occurrence clustering. The table comes from immuneACCESS by way of TCRdb, which keeps in-frame sequences with V and J called. Part of the clones is missing from these tables; in studies checked, under half for an unresolved V gene and the rest for unknown reasons. The V and J calls and clone size come from that table; D and trimming were worked out from the DNA. This sample lists some 190,000 clones; around 80% were detected once. 1.2% to 1.5% of the sample is taken by the ten largest.

The study at large found these results: A further reported finding was that TCR beta sequences accurately predicted the HLA-A and HLA-B alleles for most subjects in the first cohort. Presence/absence analyses assumed roughly uniform sequencing depth across donors, an assumption that may not hold. Cytomegalovirus status was reported to be diagnosed by the classifier with high specificity and sensitivity in both the original and validation cohorts. A few of the identified cytomegalovirus-associated TCR beta chains were confirmed in vitro to be specific for cytomegalovirus antigens. According to a later genetic analysis, donors in an Asian-associated ancestry cluster had fewer N-insertions in productive TCRs than the approximately 670-donor mean. In an earlier analysis of around 500 of the donors, most TCR beta V segments appeared in productive rearrangements about 87% or about 30% of the time, broadly matching IMGT annotations. CMV serostatus was the only immune exposure information available for the cohort. The earlier analysis of approximately 540 of the donors excluded some 15 rarely observed V segments, including chromosome 9 orphons, because counts were too low. Across donors, most TCR sequences were observed very rarely, whereas some public TCRs were present in many individuals. When HLA alleles, especially DR and DQ, strongly co-occurred, attributing TCR associations to individual alleles was difficult. A cluster of highly shared sequence variants was judged likely to be a technical artifact of the sequencing pipeline. The 87-base-pair reads could not distinguish some IMGT-functional V segments, including TRBV6-2 and TRBV6-3, so those segments were excluded. A later analysis reported that several top co-occurrence clusters appeared linked to parvovirus B19, influenza, CMV and Epstein-Barr virus. It was suggested by the authors that the approach could potentially be generalized to other disease states and immunological phenotypes. A later analysis found that most CMV-associated TCR beta chains appeared HLA-restricted, with HLA associations seemingly driven largely by CMV exposure. At a false discovery rate of 0.05, a later analysis linked 16,951 TCR beta sequences to specific HLA alleles. In a later analysis, the rate of TCR association differed among HLA loci, with DRB1 alleles having the most associated TCRs and HLA-C alleles having the fewest. HLA typing was unavailable for some donors at each locus, so association tests used only the typed subset. Correlated functional status among segregating V segments might reflect linkage disequilibrium, but an unknown experimental factor could not be ruled out. The study listed 170 or so TCR beta chains as associated with cytomegalovirus. In a later analysis, HLA-associated TCR beta chains were found to be more clonally expanded and to have lower generation probabilities than equally common non-associated chains. The cohort was sequenced for TCR beta chains only, and without alpha or paired-chain data the features that could be detected were limited. In a later genetic analysis, a missense DCLRE1C variant was associated with V-gene and J-gene trimming of TCR beta chains, and the association was replicated in an independent cohort.

The origin of this receptor is a girl between 5 and 17 years old in good health and CMV-seropositive. Material: PBMCs. This sequence uses TRBV27 and TRBJ1-5, and TRBD1 matches 7 of the central bases. The CDR3 reads as follows: CASTPTGSPTQPQHF. The sequence in DNA is TGTGCCAGCACCCCGACAGGGTCGCCTACTCAGCCCCAGCATTTT.